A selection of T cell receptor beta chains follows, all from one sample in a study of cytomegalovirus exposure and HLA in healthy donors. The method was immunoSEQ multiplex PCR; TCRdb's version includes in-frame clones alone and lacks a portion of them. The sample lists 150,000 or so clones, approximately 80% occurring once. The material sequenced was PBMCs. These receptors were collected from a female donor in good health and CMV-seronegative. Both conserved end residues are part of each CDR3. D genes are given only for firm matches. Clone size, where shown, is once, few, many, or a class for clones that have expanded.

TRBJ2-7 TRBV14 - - TGTGCCAGCAGCCAAGATCTACTGGGTAGGCGGAGGGAGCAGTACTTC CASSQDLLGRRREQYF
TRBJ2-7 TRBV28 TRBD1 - TGTGCCAGCAGTTCTCGACAGGGGACCTACGAGCAGTACTTC CASSSRQGTYEQYF
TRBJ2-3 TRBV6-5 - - TGTGCCAGCAGGTTACAGGAGACTAGCACAGATACGCAGTATTTT CASRLQETSTDTQYF
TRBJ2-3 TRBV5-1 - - TGCGCCAGCAGCTACCGGACTACAGATACGCAGTATTTT CASSYRTTDTQYF
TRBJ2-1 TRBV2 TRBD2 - TGTGCCAGCAGAGGCCTAGCGGGGGAGACTAATGAGCAGTTCTTC CASRGLAGETNEQFF
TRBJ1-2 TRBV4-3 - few TGCGCCAGCAGCCAAGGCCCCCTTGGCTCCTATGGCTACACCTTC CASSQGPLGSYGYTF
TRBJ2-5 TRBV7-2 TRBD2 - TGTGCCAGCAGCGCACCGGGACTAGCTAAGGAGACCCAGTACTTC CASSAPGLAKETQYF
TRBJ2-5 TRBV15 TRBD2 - TGTGCCACCAGCAGAGAGACCGGGACTAGCGCGCATTCCTCCCAAGAGACCCAGTACTTC CATSRETGTSAHSSQETQYF
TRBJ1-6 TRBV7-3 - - TGTGCCAGCAGCTCTCAGGGTGCGAATAATTCACCCCTCCACTTT CASSSQGANNSPLHF
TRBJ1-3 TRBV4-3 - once TGCGCCAGCAGCCAAGGGAGGACGGCGGCTTACTCTGGAGACACCATATATTTT CASSQGRTAAYSGDTIYF
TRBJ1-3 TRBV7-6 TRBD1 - TGTGCCAGCAGCTTCCAGGGGGACGCGCTCTCTGGAAACACCATATATTTT CASSFQGDALSGNTIYF
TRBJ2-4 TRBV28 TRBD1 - TGTGCCAGCAGTGATTCGGGACAGGGGAAAAACAGTCAGTACTTC CASSDSGQGKNSQYF
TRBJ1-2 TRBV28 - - TGTGCCAGCAGTTTAGCCGGTCGTGGCTACACCTTC CASSLAGRGYTF
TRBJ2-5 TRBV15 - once TGTGCCACCAGCAGAACCCCTAGCCTTCAAGAGACCCAGTACTTC CATSRTPSLQETQYF
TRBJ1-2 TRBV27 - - TGTGCCAGCCGACCCCTTCTAGGGGTCTATGGCTACACCTTC CASRPLLGVYGYTF
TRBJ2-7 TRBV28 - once TGTGCCAGCAGTTCACTAGCTCAGAGCCACGAGCAGTACTTC CASSSLAQSHEQYF
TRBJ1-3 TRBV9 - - TGTGCCAGCAGCGTAGGGCGGAGCTCTGGAAACACCATATATTTT CASSVGRSSGNTIYF
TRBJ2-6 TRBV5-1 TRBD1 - TGCGCCAGCAGCTCAGGACAGGGTTCGACGGCCAACGGCCTGACTTTC CASSSGQGSTANGLTF
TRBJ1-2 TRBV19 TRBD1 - TGTGCCAGTAGAGAAACAGGGGGCTGGAAGGGCTACACCTTC CASRETGGWKGYTF
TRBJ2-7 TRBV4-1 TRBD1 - TGCGCCAGCAGCCAAGATTTTGGGACAGGGACCTACGAGCAGTACTTC CASSQDFGTGTYEQYF
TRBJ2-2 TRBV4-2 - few TGTGCCAGCAGCCAAGCGGTCCCGGAGACCGAAGGGGAGCTGTTTTTT CASSQAVPETEGELFF
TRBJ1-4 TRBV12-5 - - TGTGCTAGTGCCCCAGAGGGGGAGGGGGAAAAACTGTTTTTT CASAPEGEGEKLFF
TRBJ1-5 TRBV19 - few TGTGCCACCAACAGTTACAATCAGCCCCAGCATTTT CATNSYNQPQHF
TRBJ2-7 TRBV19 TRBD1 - TGTGCCACACGTGCTGGGGGACAGGGGGATACCTACGAGCAGTACTTC CATRAGGQGDTYEQYF
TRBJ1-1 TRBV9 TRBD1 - TGTGCCAGCAGCGGTGGGACAGGGGCCATGAACACTGAAGCTTTCTTT CASSGGTGAMNTEAFF
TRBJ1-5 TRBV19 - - TGTGCCAGTACCCAGGGATGGATCACACGGTCATACAATCAGCCCCAGCATTTT CASTQGWITRSYNQPQHF
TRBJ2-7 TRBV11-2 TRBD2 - TGTGCCAGCAGACCAACTAGCGGGGGGAGAGACTACGAGCAGTACTTC CASRPTSGGRDYEQYF
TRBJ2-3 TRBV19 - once TGTGCCAGTAGTATACCCAGGGGAGCCAGCACAGATACGCAGTATTTT CASSIPRGASTDTQYF
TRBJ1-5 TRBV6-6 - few TGTGCCAGCATACGGGGAGTTGGTCAGCCCCAGCATTTT CASIRGVGQPQHF
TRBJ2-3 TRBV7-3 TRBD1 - TGTGCCAGCAGTTTCCAGGGGGCGACTGGCGCAGATACGCAGTATTTT CASSFQGATGADTQYF
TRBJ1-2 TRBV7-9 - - TGTTCCAGCAGCTTAATTCGACAGGATAGTCGTGGCTACACCTTC CSSSLIRQDSRGYTF
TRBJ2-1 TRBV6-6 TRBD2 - TGTGCCAGCAGTTACAGCGGGAGTGACAATGAGCAGTTCTTC CASSYSGSDNEQFF
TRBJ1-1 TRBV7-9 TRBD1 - TGTGCCAGCAGCCTTGGACAGGGGGCCGCTCGATCGAACACTGAAGCTTTCTTT CASSLGQGAARSNTEAFF
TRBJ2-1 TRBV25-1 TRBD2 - TGTGCCAGCAGTGGATCCATGGTGTTGGGGGGGATCTACAATGAGCAGTTCTTC CASSGSMVLGGIYNEQFF
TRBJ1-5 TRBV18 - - TGTGCCAGCTCACCAAACGGTTATAGCAATCAGCCCCAGCATTTT CASSPNGYSNQPQHF
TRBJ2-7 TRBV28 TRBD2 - TGTGCCAGCAGTCCCGGACTAGCGGGCCTCTCCTACGAGCAGTACTTC CASSPGLAGLSYEQYF
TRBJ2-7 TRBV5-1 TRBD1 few TGCGCCAGCAGCTTGGTTGGACAGGGTATCGACGAGCAGTACTTC CASSLVGQGIDEQYF
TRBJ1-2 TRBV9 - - TGTGCCAGCAGCGTTTCAGGGAGGGATGGCTATGGCTACACCTTC CASSVSGRDGYGYTF
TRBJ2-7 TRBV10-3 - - TGTGCCACGAAGGTGGGCGAGAGCTACTACGAGCAGTACTTC CATKVGESYYEQYF
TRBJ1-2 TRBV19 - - TGTGCCAGTCAACCAGGCCAATGGAATGGCTACACCTTC CASQPGQWNGYTF